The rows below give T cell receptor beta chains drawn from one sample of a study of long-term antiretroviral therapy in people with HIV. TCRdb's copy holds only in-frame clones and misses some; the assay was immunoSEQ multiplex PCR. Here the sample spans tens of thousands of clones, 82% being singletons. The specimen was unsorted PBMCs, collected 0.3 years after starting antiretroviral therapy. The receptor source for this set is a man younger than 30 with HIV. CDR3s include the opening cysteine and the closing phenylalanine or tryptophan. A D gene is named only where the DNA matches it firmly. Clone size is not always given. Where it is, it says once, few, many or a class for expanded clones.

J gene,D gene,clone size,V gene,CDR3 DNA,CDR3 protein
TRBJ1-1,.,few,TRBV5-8,TGTGCCAGCAGCTTGATGGGGAACACTGAAGCTTTCTTT,CASSLMGNTEAFF
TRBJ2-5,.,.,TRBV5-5,TGTGCCAGCCCCTCGGGGGAGACCCAGTACTTC,CASPSGETQYF
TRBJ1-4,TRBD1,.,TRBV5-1,TGCGCCAGCAGCGGAGGGACAGGCGCCGCTCTGACTAATGAAAAACTGTTTTTT,CASSGGTGAALTNEKLFF
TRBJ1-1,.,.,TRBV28,TGTGCCAGCACATTCGGAGGCGGTTTTTCGAACACTGAAGCTTTCTTT,CASTFGGGFSNTEAFF
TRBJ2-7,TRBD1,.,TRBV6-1,TGTGCCAGCAGTGAAGCGCAGGGGGACAGTTCCTACGAGCAGTACTTC,CASSEAQGDSSYEQYF
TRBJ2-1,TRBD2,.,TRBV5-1,TGCGCCAGCAGCTTGGCAGCGGGGGGCTCCTACAATGAGCAGTTCTTC,CASSLAAGGSYNEQFF
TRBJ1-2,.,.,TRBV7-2,TGTGCCAGCAGCTTAGCCACGGCCAACTATGGCTACACCTTC,CASSLATANYGYTF
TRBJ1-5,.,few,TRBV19,TGTGCCAGTAGTTTCCAGGCGGCTGAAAATCAGCCCCAGCATTTT,CASSFQAAENQPQHF
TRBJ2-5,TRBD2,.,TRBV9,TGTGCCAGCAGCGTAGGGAGAAGGTTAGCGGGATGGGAGACCCAGTACTTC,CASSVGRRLAGWETQYF
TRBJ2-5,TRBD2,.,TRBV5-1,TGCGCCAGCAGCGGCACTAGCGGGGGTGGAGAGACCCAGTACTTC,CASSGTSGGGETQYF
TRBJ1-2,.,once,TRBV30,TGTGCCTGGAATACAGCCAACTGGAACTATGGCTACACCTTC,CAWNTANWNYGYTF
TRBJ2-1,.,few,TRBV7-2,TGTGCCAGCAGCTTAGGCCGGGGTATTCGCAATGAGCAGTTCTTC,CASSLGRGIRNEQFF
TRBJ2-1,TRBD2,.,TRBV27,TGTGCCAGCAGTCCCATTGGACTAGCGGGAGCTGGGAATGAGCAGTTCTTC,CASSPIGLAGAGNEQFF
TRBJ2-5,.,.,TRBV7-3,TGTGCCAGCAGCTCCGTCAGATGGGAGACCCAGTACTTC,CASSSVRWETQYF
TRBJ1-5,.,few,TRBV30,TGTGCCTGCGGGCGCGGGGGAAGAGGCCAGCCCCAGCATTTT,CACGRGGRGQPQHF
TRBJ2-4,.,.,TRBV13,TGTGCCAGCAGGAAAGGGACAGCCAAAAACATTCAGTACTTC,CASRKGTAKNIQYF
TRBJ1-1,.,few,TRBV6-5,TGTGCCAGCAGTTACTCGGTGAACACTGAAGCTTTCTTT,CASSYSVNTEAFF
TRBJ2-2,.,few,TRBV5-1,TGCGCCAGCAGCTTGGCTAGGGAGAACACCGGGGAGCTGTTTTTT,CASSLARENTGELFF
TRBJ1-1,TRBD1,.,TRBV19,TGTGCCAGTAGTGAGACAGGGCCGCATGGGTGGGTCACTGAAGCTTTCTTT,CASSETGPHGWVTEAFF
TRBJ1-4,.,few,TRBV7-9,TGTGCCAGCAGCTTATCGGGAGCAGAGATTGAAAAACTGTTTTTT,CASSLSGAEIEKLFF
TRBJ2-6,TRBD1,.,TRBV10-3,TGTGCCATCACCGACAGAGGACAGGGGGAGGTCTCTGGGGCCAACGTCCTGACTTTC,CAITDRGQGEVSGANVLTF
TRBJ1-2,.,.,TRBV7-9,TGTGCCAGCAGCGATAGACCAGGGTTGGGTAACTATGGCTACACCTTC,CASSDRPGLGNYGYTF
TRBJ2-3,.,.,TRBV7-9,TGTGCCAGCAGCGACGGTTCTTCTTCTTATTTT,CASSDGSSSYF
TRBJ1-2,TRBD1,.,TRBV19,TGTGCCAGTAGTATTGAAGGGACAGGGGCCTATGGCTACACCTTC,CASSIEGTGAYGYTF
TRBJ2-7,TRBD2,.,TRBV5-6,TGTGCCAGCAGCTTCCGGGGAGGGAGCTCCTACGAGCAGTACTTC,CASSFRGGSSYEQYF
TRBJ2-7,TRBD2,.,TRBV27,TGTGCCAGCAGTTTCAAGCGGGAATTCTCCTACGAGCAGTACTTC,CASSFKREFSYEQYF
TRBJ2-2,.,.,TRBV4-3,TGCGCCAGCAGCCAAGGTGATGCGGACCACACCGGGGAGCTGTTTTTT,CASSQGDADHTGELFF
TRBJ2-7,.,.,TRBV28,TGTGCCAGCAGTTTATTGGACGAGCAGTACTTC,CASSLLDEQYF
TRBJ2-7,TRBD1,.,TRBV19,TGTGCCAGTAGTCGTGGACAGGGCAATTACGAGCAGTACTTC,CASSRGQGNYEQYF
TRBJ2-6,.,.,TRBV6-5,TGTGCCAGCAGTTACTCGGTAGGATCTGGGGCCAACGTCCTGACTTTC,CASSYSVGSGANVLTF
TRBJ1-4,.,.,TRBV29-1,TGCAGCGCCGGGGATGAAAAACTGTTTTTT,CSAGDEKLFF
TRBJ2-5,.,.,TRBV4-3,TGCGCCAGCAGCCCCCGGGTTAACGTGCCAGGAGGTGAGGGGGCCCAGTACTTC,CASSPRVNVPGGEGAQYF
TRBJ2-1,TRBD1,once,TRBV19,TGTGCCAGTAGTCCCCACACAGGGGGCTACAATGAGCAGTTCTTC,CASSPHTGGYNEQFF
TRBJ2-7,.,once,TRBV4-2,TGTGCCAGCAGCCACCAGGACAGCACCACCTACGAGCAGTACTTC,CASSHQDSTTYEQYF
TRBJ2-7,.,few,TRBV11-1,TGTGCCAGCAGCTTAGCTTACGAGCAGTACTTC,CASSLAYEQYF
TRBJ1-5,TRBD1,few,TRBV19,TGTGCCAGTAGTATTGGCGCACAGGGGCAGCCCCAGCATTTT,CASSIGAQGQPQHF
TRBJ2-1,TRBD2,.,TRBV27,TGTGCCAGCAGTTTACTTACTAGCGGGGGGGCCGGGTACAATGAGCAGTTCTTC,CASSLLTSGGAGYNEQFF
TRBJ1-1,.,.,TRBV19,TGTGCCAGTAGTACACAGGATACGAACACTGAAGCTTTCTTT,CASSTQDTNTEAFF
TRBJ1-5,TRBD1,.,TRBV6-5,TGTGCCAGCAGTTTGGGACAGCTCAATCAGCCCCAGCATTTT,CASSLGQLNQPQHF
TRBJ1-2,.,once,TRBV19,TGTGCCAGTAGTAGATCAGGTTATGGCTACACCTTC,CASSRSGYGYTF
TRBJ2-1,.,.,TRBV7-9,TGTGCCAGCACCTCCGGGGGCGGCTCCTACAATGAGCAGTTCTTC,CASTSGGGSYNEQFF
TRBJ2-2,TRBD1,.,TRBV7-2,TGTGCCAGCAGCTTAGCGCTGGACAGGGGGCGCGGGGAGCTGTTTTTT,CASSLALDRGRGELFF
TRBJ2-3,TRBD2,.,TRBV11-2,TGTGCCAGCAGCTTAGTAGCTAGCGGGAGGCGAGCAGATACGCAGTATTTT,CASSLVASGRRADTQYF
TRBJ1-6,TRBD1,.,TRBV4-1,TGCGCCAGCAGCCATACAGGGGACGGTTCACCCCTCCACTTT,CASSHTGDGSPLHF
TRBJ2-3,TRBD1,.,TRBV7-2,TGTGCCAGCAGCTTAGTGGGACAGGGGGCGCGCGATACGCAGTATTTT,CASSLVGQGARDTQYF
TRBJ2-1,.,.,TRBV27,TGTGCCAGCAGTTTATCGAAATACAATGAGCAGTTCTTC,CASSLSKYNEQFF
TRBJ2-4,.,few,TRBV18,TGTGCCAGCTCACCGACTAGGGACAGTTCGGGGGCGTACTTC,CASSPTRDSSGAYF
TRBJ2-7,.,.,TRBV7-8,TGTGCCAGCAGCCGCGGCGGGCAGTCCTACGAGCAGTACTTC,CASSRGGQSYEQYF
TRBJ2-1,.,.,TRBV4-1,TGCGCCAGCAGTCCCGACTCGTCCCCCATGGAGCAGTTCTTC,CASSPDSSPMEQFF
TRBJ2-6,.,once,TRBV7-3,TGTGCCAGCAGCCCCCCCGGACTGTCGGGCGGGGGGGCCAACGTCCTGACTTTC,CASSPPGLSGGGANVLTF
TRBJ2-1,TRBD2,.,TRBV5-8,TGTGCCAGCAGCGCGCCGGCGGGGGGGCCCAATGAGCAGTTCTTC,CASSAPAGGPNEQFF
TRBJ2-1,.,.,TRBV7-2,TGTGCCAGCAGCCCCCCAACAGGGAGCTCCTACAATGAGCAGTTCTTC,CASSPPTGSSYNEQFF
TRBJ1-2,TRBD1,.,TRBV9,TGTGCCAGCAGCCTTGGACAGGGTCTGGGGGGCTACACCTTC,CASSLGQGLGGYTF
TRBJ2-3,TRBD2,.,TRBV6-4,TGTGCCAGCAGTGACTCCTGGACTAGCGACACAGATACGCAGTATTTT,CASSDSWTSDTDTQYF